Described below is a single T cell receptor (beta chain) sequence and its context. Its antigen is undetermined. Sequenced with the Oncomine TCR Beta short-read assay was DNA taken from cultured CD4+ T cells. Extraction of genomic DNA was performed on cultured CD4+ T cells. MiXCR was run by TCRdb on the PCR reads, yielding one entry per CDR3 protein. The sample yields 13,000 to 15,000 distinct CDR3 sequences, just over 55% seen once. As for treatment: 10-day PBMC culture with coronavirus spike peptide pools or control peptides (ViraFEST assay). This record belongs to a study of vaccination and CD4 T cells after COVID-19. V gave up 7 bases and J gave up 5 bases, with 14 bases separating them. The CDR3 totals 13 residues. Germline values: CDR1 SNHLY, CDR2 FYNNEI.

Sequencing was performed on CD4+ T cells from blood, cultured in vitro. This receptor was taken from a human donor who had recovered from COVID-19. The V gene is TRBV2, the J gene TRBJ1-1; possibly TRBD1 for D (5 bases). The CDR3 DNA reads as TGTGCCAGCATTAACACAGGTCGGACTGAAGCTTTCTTT. It translates to CASINTGRTEAFF.